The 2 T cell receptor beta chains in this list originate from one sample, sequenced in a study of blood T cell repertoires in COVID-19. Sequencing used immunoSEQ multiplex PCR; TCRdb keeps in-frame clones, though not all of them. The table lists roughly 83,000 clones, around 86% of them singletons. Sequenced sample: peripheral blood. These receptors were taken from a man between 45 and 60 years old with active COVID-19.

In nucleotides, the CDR3 is TGCGCCAGCAGCCCCGGACAGGGGCAAGAGACCCAGTACTTC. Translation: CASSPGQGQETQYF. The V and J genes are TRBV5-1 and TRBJ2-5; 9 bases match TRBD1. CDR3 length: 14 residues. The germline gives CDR1 SGHRS, CDR2 YFSETQ. The V segment lost 4 bases and the J segment 2 bases; nucleotides outside the gene matches: 3.

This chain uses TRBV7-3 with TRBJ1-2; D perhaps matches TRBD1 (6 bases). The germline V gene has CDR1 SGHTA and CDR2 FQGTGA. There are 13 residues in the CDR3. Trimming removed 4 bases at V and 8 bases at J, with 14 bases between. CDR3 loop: CASSSSGEGGYTF. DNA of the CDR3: TGTGCCAGCAGCTCTTCAGGGGAGGGCGGCTACACCTTC.